A selection of T cell receptor beta chains follows, all from one sample in a study of Ad26.COV2.S vaccination and SARS-CoV-2 variants. Only in-frame clones appear in the TCRdb table, and some are missing; sequencing was by immunoSEQ multiplex PCR. The sample records 300,000 to 400,000 clones, around 84% being singletons. This specimen consisted of peripheral blood, obtained in a trial of Ad26.COV2.S vaccine versus placebo. The receptors were gathered from a person between 18 and 65 years old who received the Ad26.COV2.S COVID-19 vaccine or a placebo. Both conserved end residues are part of each CDR3. A D gene is named only where the DNA matches it firmly. Clone size, where shown, is once, few, many, or a class for clones that have expanded.

NA | TRBD1 | TRBJ2-7 | TRBV27 | CASSLPGTGGFYEQYF | TGTGCCAGCAGTTTGCCCGGGACAGGGGGTTTCTACGAGCAGTACTTC
NA | NA | TRBJ2-7 | TRBV7-9 | CASSRIDSAYEQYF | TGTGCCAGCAGCCGCATCGACTCAGCCTACGAGCAGTACTTC
NA | TRBD2 | TRBJ2-1 | TRBV7-9 | CASSSGLAGEGNEQFF | TGTGCCAGCAGCTCGGGACTAGCGGGAGAAGGCAATGAGCAGTTCTTC
NA | NA | TRBJ2-5 | TRBV12-5 | CASGLGGPIQETQYF | TGTGCTAGTGGTTTGGGGGGCCCAATCCAAGAGACCCAGTACTTC
NA | NA | TRBJ1-1 | TRBV5-4 | CASSVGDTEAFF | TGTGCCAGCAGCGTCGGGGACACTGAAGCTTTCTTT
NA | TRBD1 | TRBJ2-2 | TRBV30 | CAWRQGEAGELFF | TGTGCCTGGCGACAGGGTGAGGCCGGGGAGCTGTTTTTT
NA | NA | TRBJ1-1 | TRBV19 | CASSNTPGSNTEAFF | TGTGCCAGTAGCAACACACCGGGCTCGAACACTGAAGCTTTCTTT
NA | NA | TRBJ2-2 | TRBV19 | CASSIWFTGELFF | TGTGCCAGTAGTATTTGGTTCACCGGGGAGCTGTTTTTT
NA | NA | TRBJ1-1 | TRBV11-2 | CASSLTPGQYTEAFF | TGTGCCAGCAGCTTAACGCCGGGGCAATACACTGAAGCTTTCTTT
NA | NA | TRBJ1-2 | TRBV30 | CAWAWGGGYTF | TGTGCCTGGGCGTGGGGGGGAGGCTACACCTTC
NA | NA | TRBJ1-6 | TRBV10-3 | CAIKGAYNSPLHF | TGTGCCATCAAAGGGGCCTATAATTCACCCCTCCACTTT
NA | NA | TRBJ2-7 | TRBV3-1/TRBV3-2 | CASSQVPDEQYF | TGTGCCAGCAGCCAAGTCCCAGACGAGCAGTACTTC
NA | NA | TRBJ2-1 | TRBV20-1 | CSASDEYNEQFF | TGCAGTGCTAGTGACGAGTACAATGAGCAGTTCTTC
NA | TRBD1 | TRBJ1-1 | TRBV11-2 | CASSFTGGEDDTEAFF | TGTGCCAGCAGCTTCACAGGGGGCGAGGATGACACTGAAGCTTTCTTT
NA | NA | TRBJ1-2 | TRBV5-4 | CASSLEGNYGYTF | TGTGCCAGCAGCTTGGAAGGGAACTATGGCTACACCTTC
NA | NA | TRBJ1-2 | TRBV18 | CASSPEGGRGYTF | TGTGCCAGCTCACCAGAGGGAGGGCGCGGCTACACCTTC
few | NA | TRBJ2-7 | TRBV20-1 | CSASVSEQYF | TGCAGTGCTAGCGTTAGCGAGCAGTACTTC
NA | TRBD1 | TRBJ1-2 | TRBV12-3/TRBV12-4 | CASSQGGSGYTF | TGTGCCAGCAGCCAGGGGGGAAGTGGCTACACCTTC
NA | NA | TRBJ1-1 | TRBV6-4 | CASLIGVGDTEAFF | TGTGCCAGCCTCATTGGGGTTGGAGACACTGAAGCTTTCTTT
NA | TRBD1 | TRBJ1-1 | TRBV19 | CATRLGTGSMNTEAFF | TGTGCCACGCGACTCGGGACAGGGAGCATGAACACTGAAGCTTTCTTT
NA | TRBD1 | TRBJ2-3 | TRBV6-2/TRBV6-3 | CASSPQQLDRGTDTQYF | TGTGCCAGCAGCCCGCAACAATTAGACAGGGGCACAGATACGCAGTATTTT